Below are 10 T cell receptor beta chains sequenced from a single sample in a study of siplizumab effects on memory and regulatory T cells. The assay was immunoSEQ multiplex PCR, and TCRdb's table has in-frame clones only and misses some. Of about 97,000 clones listed, around 90% were seen once; the top ten hold about 11%. The source material was non-Treg CD4+ T cells sorted from blood. The source is a human donor in good health.

This clone was seen a few times. V gene TRBV4-2 combines with J gene TRBJ2-5, with D perhaps TRBD1 (5 bases). CDR1 and CDR2 (germline): LGHNA, YNFKEQ. V was shortened by 1 base and J by 0 bases, with 6 bases between the two germline ends. This CDR3 spans 14 amino acids. CDR3 bases: TGTGCCAGCAGCCAAGGACAGCACCAAGAGACCCAGTACTTC. Amino acids: CASSQGQHQETQYF.

CDR3 in DNA: TGTGCCAGCAGCCAAGTCAGATCCGGCGGGGAGCTGTTTTTT. Translating it yields CASSQVRSGGELFF. The rearrangement links TRBV14 to TRBJ2-2; no clear D gene. The CDR3 loop spans 14 amino acids. CDR1 SGHDN and CDR2 FVKESK come from the germline V gene. The ends were cut back, 1 base at V and 7 bases at J, with 10 bases in the middle.

The chain couples TRBV19 to TRBJ2-3; 14 bases align to TRBD2. CDR3 length equals 15 residues. J lost 8 bases, V lost 3 bases, and 4 bases had no gene match. Germline loops: CDR1 LNHDA, CDR2 SQIVND (reference sequence). CDR3 sequence: CASSMTSGRVPTQYF. CDR3 nucleotide sequence: TGTGCCAGTAGTATGACTAGCGGGAGGGTCCCTACGCAGTATTTT.

The rearrangement links TRBV10-3 to TRBJ2-2; 7 bases align to TRBD1. Germline assignment: CDR1 ENHRY and CDR2 SYGVKD. With V trimmed by 4 bases and J by 4 bases, 3 bases remained unmatched. There are 14 residues in the CDR3. CDR3: CAISGTGATGELFF. The CDR3 DNA is TGTGCCATCAGTGGGACAGGAGCCACCGGGGAGCTGTTTTTT.

The chain employs TRBV28 and TRBJ2-5, with TRBD1 matching over 7 bases. This CDR3 has 14 amino acids. Germline V gene lookup returns CDR1 MDHEN and CDR2 SYDVKM. Losses at the gene ends were 7 bases for V and 7 bases for J; bases not matched to a gene: 12. The CDR3 reads CASTPTGFRVTQYF. For the CDR3, the DNA is TGTGCCAGCACCCCGACAGGGTTTCGTGTGACCCAGTACTTC.

The chain links TRBV28 to TRBJ2-2; no definite D call. V lost 2 bases, J lost 0 bases, and 7 bases lay in between. The CDR3 runs 15 residues. Germline V gives CDR1 MDHEN, CDR2 SYDVKM. CDR3 residues: CASSLQRPNTGELFF. The CDR3 DNA reads as TGTGCCAGCAGTTTACAGCGTCCGAACACCGGGGAGCTGTTTTTT. Based on the CDR3 plus reference TRBV28 and TRBJ2-2, the full variable domain is DVKVTQSSRYLVKRTGEKVFLECVQDMDHENMFWYRQDPGLGLRLIYFSYDVKMKEKGDIPEGYSVSREKKERFSLILESASTNQTSMYLCASSLQRPNTGELFFGEGSRLTVL.

The chain is built from TRBV6-1 and TRBJ2-5; a possible D gene is TRBD1 (6 bases). The CDR3 runs to 13 residues. V lost 6 bases and J lost 2, with 10 bases in between. Germline V CDR1 and CDR2: MNHNS, SASEGT. The CDR3 is CASRHRVQETQYF. The CDR3, as DNA: TGTGCCAGCAGGCACAGGGTACAAGAGACCCAGTACTTC.

This chain uses TRBV11-3 with TRBJ1-2; possibly TRBD1 for D (6 bases). CDR3 size: 13 residues. Germline CDR1 reads SGHNT; CDR2 reads YENEEA. Trimming removed 5 bases from V and 9 bases from J, with 16 bases in between. The CDR3 sequence: CASSRGGDLSYTF. The CDR3 coding sequence is TGTGCCAGCAGCCGAGGGGGGGATCTTAGCTACACCTTC.

The CDR3 spells CASSLRGVNTEAFF. In DNA form, the CDR3 reads TGCGCCAGCAGCCTCAGGGGTGTGAACACTGAAGCTTTCTTT. The chain combines TRBV4-3 with TRBJ1-1; TRBD1 might be the D (6 bases). The CDR3 is 14 residues long. CDR1 and CDR2 from the germline V gene are LGHNA and YSLEER. Trimming pared 4 bases from V and 0 bases from J, leaving 9 bases between.

The chain carries TRBV9 and TRBJ2-7, with a possible D match to TRBD1 (5 bases). This CDR3 contains 15 residues. V gave up 3 bases and J gave up 2 bases, with 15 bases separating them. Germline values: CDR1 SGDLS, CDR2 YYNGEE. CDR3 loop: CASSASAGKTYEQYF. CDR3 DNA sequence: TGTGCCAGCAGCGCGTCGGCAGGGAAGACCTACGAGCAGTACTTC.